This TCR beta chain originates from a study of vaccination and CD4 T cells after COVID-19. Study-level background: Diagnosis preceded the drawing of post-COVID samples by a median approximately 110 days (range 35 to 161).

CD4+ T cells that had been cultured provided DNA sequenced with the Oncomine TCR Beta short-read assay. TCRdb re-derived calls from the PCR reads in MiXCR, one entry per CDR3 protein. The repertoire holds 9,000 to 10,000 distinct CDR3 sequences, around 40% seen once, with around 11% in the top ten. To note about this clonotype: Its antigen remains unknown.

Germline CDR1 SGHTA, CDR2 FQGNSA. CDR3 length: 15 amino acids. V shed 5 bases, J shed 2 bases, and the junction held 5 bases outside the gene matches. The treatment here: roughly 10-day PBMC culture with coronavirus spike peptide pools or control peptides (ViraFEST assay). Pre-COVID-19 pandemic sampling (2011-2018) yielded the unexposed donor's CD4+ T cells. Culture conditions combined 2 million to 2.5 million PBMCs per well with 10 IU/ml IL-2 and around 9.5 ug/ml peptide pools. This chain connects TRBV7-2 to TRBJ1-2, with 10 bases identical to TRBD1. Material for sequencing was CD4+ T cells from blood, cultured in vitro. This TCR was sampled from a human donor in good health. This CDR3 is CASSPKGQGNYGYTF. The DNA for the CDR3 is TGTGCCAGCAGCCCAAAGGGACAGGGGAACTATGGCTACACCTTC.